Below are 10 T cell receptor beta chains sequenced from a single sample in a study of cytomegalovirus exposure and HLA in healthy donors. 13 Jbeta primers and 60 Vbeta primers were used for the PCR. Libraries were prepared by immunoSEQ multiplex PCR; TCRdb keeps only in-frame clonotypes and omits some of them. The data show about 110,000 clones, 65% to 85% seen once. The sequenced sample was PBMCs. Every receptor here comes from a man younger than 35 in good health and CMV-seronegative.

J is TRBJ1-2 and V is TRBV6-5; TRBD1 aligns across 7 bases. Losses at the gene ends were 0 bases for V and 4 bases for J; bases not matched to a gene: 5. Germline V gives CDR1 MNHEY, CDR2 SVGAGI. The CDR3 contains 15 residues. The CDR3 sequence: CASSYSPDRSYGYTF. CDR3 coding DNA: TGTGCCAGCAGTTACTCCCCGGACAGGTCCTATGGCTACACCTTC.

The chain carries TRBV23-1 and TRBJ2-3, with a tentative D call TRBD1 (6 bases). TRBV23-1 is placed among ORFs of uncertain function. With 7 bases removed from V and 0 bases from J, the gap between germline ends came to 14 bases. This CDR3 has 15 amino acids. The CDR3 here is CASTPRDTSTDTQYF. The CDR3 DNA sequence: TGCGCCAGCACCCCCCGGGACACTAGCACAGATACGCAGTATTTT.

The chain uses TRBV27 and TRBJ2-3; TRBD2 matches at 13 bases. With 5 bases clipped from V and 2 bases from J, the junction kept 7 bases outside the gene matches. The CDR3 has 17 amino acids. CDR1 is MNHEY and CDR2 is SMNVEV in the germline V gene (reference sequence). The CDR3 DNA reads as TGTGCCAGCAGTCCCAGACTAGCGGGGGGACTCACAGATACGCAGTATTTT. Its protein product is CASSPRLAGGLTDTQYF.

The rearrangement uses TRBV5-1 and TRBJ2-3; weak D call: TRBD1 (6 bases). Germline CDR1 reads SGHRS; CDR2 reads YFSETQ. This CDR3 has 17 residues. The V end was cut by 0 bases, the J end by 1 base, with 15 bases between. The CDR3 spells CASSLAETGWGTDTQYF. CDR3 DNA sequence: TGCGCCAGCAGCTTGGCCGAAACAGGGTGGGGCACAGATACGCAGTATTTT. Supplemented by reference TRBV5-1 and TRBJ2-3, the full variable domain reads KAGVTQTPRYLIKTRGQQVTLSCSPISGHRSVSWYQQTPGQGLQFLFEYFSETQRNKGNFPGRFSGRQFSNSRSEMNVSTLELGDSALYLCASSLAETGWGTDTQYFGPGTRLTVL.

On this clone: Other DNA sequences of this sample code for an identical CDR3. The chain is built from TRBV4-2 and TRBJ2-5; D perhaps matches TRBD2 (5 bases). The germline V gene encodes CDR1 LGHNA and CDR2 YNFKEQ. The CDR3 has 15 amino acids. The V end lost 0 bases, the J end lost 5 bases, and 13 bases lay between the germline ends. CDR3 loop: CASSQDRGGLETQYF. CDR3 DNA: TGTGCCAGCAGCCAAGACCGGGGTGGCCTTGAGACCCAGTACTTC.

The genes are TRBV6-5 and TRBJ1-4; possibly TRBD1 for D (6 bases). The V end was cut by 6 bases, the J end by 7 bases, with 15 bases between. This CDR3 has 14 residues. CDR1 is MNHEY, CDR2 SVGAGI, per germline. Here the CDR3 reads CASRGGGSAEKLFF. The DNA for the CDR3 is TGTGCCAGCAGAGGGGGGGGGAGCGCTGAAAAACTGTTTTTT.

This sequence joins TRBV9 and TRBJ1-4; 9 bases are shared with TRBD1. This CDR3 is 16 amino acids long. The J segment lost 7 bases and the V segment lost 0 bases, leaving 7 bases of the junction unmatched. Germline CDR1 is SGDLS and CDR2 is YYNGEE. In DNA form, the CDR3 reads TGTGCCAGCAGCGTAGGGGACAGGGATATTTTTGAAAAACTGTTTTTT. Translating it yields CASSVGDRDIFEKLFF.

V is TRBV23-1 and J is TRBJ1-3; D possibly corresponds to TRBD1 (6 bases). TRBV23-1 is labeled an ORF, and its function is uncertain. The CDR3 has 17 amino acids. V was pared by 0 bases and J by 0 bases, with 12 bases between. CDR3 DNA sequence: TGCGCCAGCAGTCAATCGGGACATTCCGTCTCTGGAAACACCATATATTTT. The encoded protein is CASSQSGHSVSGNTIYF.

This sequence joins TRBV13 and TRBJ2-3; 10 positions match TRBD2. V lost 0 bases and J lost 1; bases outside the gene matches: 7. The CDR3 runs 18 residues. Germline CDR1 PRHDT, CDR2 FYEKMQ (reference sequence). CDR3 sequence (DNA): TGTGCCAGCAGCTTAGGCCGGACTAGCGGATTACGCACAGATACGCAGTATTTT. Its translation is CASSLGRTSGLRTDTQYF.

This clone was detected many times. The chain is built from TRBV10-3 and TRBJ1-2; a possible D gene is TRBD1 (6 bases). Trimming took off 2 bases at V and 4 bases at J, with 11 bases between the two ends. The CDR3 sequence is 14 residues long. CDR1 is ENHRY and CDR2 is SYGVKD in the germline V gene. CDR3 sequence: CAISERGGLYGYTF. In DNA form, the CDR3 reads TGTGCCATCAGTGAGAGGGGGGGGCTCTATGGCTACACCTTC.